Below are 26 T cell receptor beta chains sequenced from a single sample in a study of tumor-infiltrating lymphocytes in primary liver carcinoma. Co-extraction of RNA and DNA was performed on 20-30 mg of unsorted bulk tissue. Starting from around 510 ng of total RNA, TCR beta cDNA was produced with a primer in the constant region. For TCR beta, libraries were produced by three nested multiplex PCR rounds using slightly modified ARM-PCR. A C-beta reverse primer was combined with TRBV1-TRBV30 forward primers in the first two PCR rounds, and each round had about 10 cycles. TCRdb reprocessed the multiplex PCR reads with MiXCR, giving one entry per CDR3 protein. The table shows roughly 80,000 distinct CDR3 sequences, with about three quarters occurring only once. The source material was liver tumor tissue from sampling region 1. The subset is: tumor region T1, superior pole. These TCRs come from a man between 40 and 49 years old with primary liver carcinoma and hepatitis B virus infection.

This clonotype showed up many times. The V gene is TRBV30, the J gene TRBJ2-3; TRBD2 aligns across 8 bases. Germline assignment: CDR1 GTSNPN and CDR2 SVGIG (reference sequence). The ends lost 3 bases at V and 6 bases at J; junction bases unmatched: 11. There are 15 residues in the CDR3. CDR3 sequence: CAWSRSGRNTDTQYF. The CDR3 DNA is TGTGCCTGGAGCCGGAGCGGGAGAAACACGGATACGCAGTATTTT. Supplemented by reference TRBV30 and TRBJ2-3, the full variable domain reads SQTIHQWPATLVQPVGSPLSLECTVEGTSNPNLYWYRQAAGRGLQLLFYSVGIGQISSEVPQNLSASRPQDRQFILSSKKLLLSDSGFYLCAWSRSGRNTDTQYFGPGTRLTVL.

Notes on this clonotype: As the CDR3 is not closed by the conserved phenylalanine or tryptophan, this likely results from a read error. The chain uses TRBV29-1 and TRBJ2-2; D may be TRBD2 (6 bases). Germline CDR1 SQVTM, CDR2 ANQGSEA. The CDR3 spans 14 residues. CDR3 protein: CSVEVSGRTGELFI. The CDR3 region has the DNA TGTAGCGTTGAAGTGTCGGGGAGGACCGGGGAGCTGTTTATT.

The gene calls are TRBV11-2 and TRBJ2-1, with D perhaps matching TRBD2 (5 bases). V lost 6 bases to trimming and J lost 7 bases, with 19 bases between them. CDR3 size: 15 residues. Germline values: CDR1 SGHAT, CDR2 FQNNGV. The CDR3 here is CASRVSGSLYNEQFF. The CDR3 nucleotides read TGTGCCAGCAGAGTCAGTGGGAGCCTCTATAATGAGCAGTTCTTC. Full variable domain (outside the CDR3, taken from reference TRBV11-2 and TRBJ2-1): EAGVAQSPRYKIIEKRQSVAFWCNPISGHATLYWYQQILGQGPKLLIQFQNNGVVDDSQLPKDRFSAERLKGVDSTLKIQPAKLEDSAVYLCASRVSGSLYNEQFFGPGTRLTVL.

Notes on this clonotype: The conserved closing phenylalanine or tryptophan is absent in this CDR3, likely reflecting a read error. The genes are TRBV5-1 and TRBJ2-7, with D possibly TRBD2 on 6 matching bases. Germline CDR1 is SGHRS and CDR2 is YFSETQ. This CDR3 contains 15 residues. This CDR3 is CASSPGTGVTYEQYL. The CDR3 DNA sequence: TGCGCCAGCAGCCCCGGGACTGGCGTCACCTATGAGCAGTACTTA.

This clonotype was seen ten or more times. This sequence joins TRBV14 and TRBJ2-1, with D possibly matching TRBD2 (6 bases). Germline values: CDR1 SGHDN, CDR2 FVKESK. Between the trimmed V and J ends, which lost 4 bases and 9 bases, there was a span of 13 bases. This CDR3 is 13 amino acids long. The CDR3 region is CASSLTSMTEQFF. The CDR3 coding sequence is TGTGCCAGCAGCCTAACTAGCATGACTGAGCAGTTCTTC.

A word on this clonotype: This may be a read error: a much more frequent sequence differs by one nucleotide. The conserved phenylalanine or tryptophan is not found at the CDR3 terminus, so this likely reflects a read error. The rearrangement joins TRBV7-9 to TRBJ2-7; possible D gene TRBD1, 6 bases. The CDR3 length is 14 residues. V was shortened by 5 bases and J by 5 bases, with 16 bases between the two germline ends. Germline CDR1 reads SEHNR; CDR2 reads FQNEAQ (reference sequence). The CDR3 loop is CASSQSQGHHEQYS. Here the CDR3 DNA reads TGTGCCAGCAGCCAGTCACAGGGTCACCACGAGCAGTACTCC.

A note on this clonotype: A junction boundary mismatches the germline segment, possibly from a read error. CDR3 region: CGSSSSSRKLFF. DNA for the CDR3: TGTGGCAGCAGCTCCTCATCAAGGAAGCTGTTTTTT. The chain recombines TRBV11-2 with TRBJ2-2; no clear D gene. The CDR3 has 12 amino acids. The germline CDR1 and CDR2 sequences are SGHAT and FQNNGV.

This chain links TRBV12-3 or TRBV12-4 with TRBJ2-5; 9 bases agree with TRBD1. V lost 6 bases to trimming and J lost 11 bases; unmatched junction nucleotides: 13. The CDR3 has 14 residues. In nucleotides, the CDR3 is TGTGCCAGCAGCCTTGGACAGGGGAGAGTGACACAGTACTTC. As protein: CASSLGQGRVTQYF.

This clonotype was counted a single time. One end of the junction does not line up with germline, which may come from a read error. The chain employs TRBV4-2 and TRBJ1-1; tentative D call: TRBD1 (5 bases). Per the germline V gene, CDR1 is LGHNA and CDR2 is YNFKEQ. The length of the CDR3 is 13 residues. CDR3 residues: CTSSQEGATEAFF. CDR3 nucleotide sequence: TGTACCAGCAGCCAAGAAGGGGCCACTGAAGCTTTCTTT.

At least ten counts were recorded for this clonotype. The DNA for the CDR3 is TGCGCCAGCAGCCAAGGACTGTGGGAGACCCAGTACTTC. Protein product: CASSQGLWETQYF. This chain links TRBV4-1 with TRBJ2-5; D gene unclear. The germline V gene encodes CDR1 MGHRA and CDR2 YSYEKL. Trimming removed 1 base from V and 5 bases from J, with 8 bases in between. This CDR3 has 13 residues.

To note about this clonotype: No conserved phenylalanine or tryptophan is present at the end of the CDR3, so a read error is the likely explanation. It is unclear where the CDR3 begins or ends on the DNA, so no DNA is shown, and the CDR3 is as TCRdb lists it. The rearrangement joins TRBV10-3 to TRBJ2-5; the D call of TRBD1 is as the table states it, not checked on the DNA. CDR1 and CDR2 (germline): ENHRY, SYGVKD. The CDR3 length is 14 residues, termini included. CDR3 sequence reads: CAIKGQGPQETHCI.

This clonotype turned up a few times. The chain's CDR3 is CASRPSLAKNIQYF. CDR3 bases: TGTGCCAGCAGACCTTCTCTAGCCAAAAACATTCAGTACTTC. The J gene is TRBJ2-4, the V gene TRBV28, with no clear D. The germline V gene has CDR1 MDHEN and CDR2 SYDVKM. V lost 6 bases, J lost 0 bases, and 9 bases lay in between. The CDR3 covers 14 residues.

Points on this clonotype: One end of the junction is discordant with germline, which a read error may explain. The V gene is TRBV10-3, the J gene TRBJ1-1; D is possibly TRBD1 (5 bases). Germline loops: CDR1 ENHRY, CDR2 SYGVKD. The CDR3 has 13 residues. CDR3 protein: CAINAGENTEAFF. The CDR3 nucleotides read TGTGCCATCAATGCGGGGGAGAACACTGAAGCTTTCTTC.

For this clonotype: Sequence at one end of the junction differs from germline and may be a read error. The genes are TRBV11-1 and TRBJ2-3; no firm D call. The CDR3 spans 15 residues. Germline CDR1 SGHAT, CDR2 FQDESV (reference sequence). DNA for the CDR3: TGTGGCAGCAGCTTAACCCAAGGTACCTTAGATATGCAGTATTTT. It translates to CGSSLTQGTLDMQYF.

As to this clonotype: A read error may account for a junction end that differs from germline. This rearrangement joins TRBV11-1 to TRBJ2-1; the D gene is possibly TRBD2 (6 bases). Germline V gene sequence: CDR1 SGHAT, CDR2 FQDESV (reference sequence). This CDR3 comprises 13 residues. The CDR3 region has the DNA TGTACTAGCAGCTTAGGCCGGGCAAATGAGCAATTCTTC. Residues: CTSSLGRANEQFF.

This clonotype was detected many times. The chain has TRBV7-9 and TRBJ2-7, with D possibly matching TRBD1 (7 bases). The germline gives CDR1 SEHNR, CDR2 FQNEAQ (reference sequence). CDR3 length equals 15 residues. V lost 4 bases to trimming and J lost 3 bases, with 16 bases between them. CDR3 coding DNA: TGTGCCAGCAGCTCCGAGGGGGGACAGTTCTACGAGCAGTACTTC. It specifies CASSSEGGQFYEQYF.

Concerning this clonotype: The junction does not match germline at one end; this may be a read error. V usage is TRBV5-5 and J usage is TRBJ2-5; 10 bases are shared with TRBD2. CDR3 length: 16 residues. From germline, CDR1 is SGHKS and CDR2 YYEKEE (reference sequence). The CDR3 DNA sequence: TGCGCCAGCAGCTTGACCGAGGCTAGCGGGAGTGAGACCCAGTACTTC. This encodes CASSLTEASGSETQYF.

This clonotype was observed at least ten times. CDR3 sequence (DNA): TGCGCCAGCAGGGGAGTGGGAGAGACCCAGTACTTC. It codes for CASRGVGETQYF. The chain employs TRBV4-1 and TRBJ2-5; D might be TRBD2 (5 bases). V dropped 6 bases and J dropped 4 bases, with 9 bases sitting between them. CDR3 size: 12 residues. The germline gives CDR1 MGHRA, CDR2 YSYEKL.

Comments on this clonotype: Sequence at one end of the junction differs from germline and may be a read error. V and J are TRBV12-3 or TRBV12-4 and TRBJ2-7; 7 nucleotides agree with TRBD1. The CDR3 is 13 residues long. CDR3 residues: CVSSWGQSHEQYF. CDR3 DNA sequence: TGTGTCAGCAGCTGGGGACAGTCCCACGAGCAGTACTTC.

For the CDR3, the DNA is TGCACTAGCAGCCAAGTTAGCGGGCCGTACAATGAGCAGTTCTTC. Residues: CTSSQVSGPYNEQFF. The genes are TRBV4-1 and TRBJ2-1; the match to TRBD2 covers 7 bases. Germline values: CDR1 MGHRA, CDR2 YSYEKL. The length of the CDR3 is 15 residues.

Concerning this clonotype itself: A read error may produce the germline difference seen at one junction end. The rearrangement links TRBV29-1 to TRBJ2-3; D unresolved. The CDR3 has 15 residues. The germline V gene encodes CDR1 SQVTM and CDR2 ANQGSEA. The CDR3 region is CSVERLDNPTDTQYF. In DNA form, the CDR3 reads TGCAGTGTTGAAAGACTGGATAATCCCACAGATACGCAGTATTTT.

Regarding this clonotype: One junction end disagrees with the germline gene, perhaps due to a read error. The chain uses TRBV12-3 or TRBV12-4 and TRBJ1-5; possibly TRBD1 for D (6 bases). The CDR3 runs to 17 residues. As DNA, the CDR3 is TGTGCCAGCAGTTTAGGCTCGGGCTTTGGGGACAATCAGCCTCAGCATTTT. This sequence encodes CASSLGSGFGDNQPQHF.

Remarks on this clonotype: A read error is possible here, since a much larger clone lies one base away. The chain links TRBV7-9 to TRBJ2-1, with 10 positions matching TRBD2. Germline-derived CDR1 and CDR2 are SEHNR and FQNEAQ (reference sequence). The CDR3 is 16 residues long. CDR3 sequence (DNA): TGTGCCAACAGCTTAGAGGTAGCGGGAGGCCACTATGAGCAGTTCTTC. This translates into CANSLEVAGGHYEQFF.

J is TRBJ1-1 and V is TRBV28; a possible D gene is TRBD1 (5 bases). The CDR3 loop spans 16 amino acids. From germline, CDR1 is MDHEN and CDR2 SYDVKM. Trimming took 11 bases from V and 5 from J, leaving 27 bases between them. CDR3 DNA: TGTGCCGGCACCCTTGCCTTTGTGGGGGTAGGGACTGAAGCTTTCTTT. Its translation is CAGTLAFVGVGTEAFF. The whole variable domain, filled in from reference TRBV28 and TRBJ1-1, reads DVKVTQSSRYLVKRTGEKVFLECVQDMDHENMFWYRQDPGLGLRLIYFSYDVKMKEKGDIPEGYSVSREKKERFSLILESASTNQTSMYLCAGTLAFVGVGTEAFFGQGTRLTVV.

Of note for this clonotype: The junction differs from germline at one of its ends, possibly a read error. CDR3 nucleotide sequence: TGTGTCAGCAGCTTAGGACAGGTTGACACCAGGGAGCTGTTTTTC. Protein product: CVSSLGQVDTRELFF. The chain combines TRBV11-3 with TRBJ2-2; 7 nucleotides agree with TRBD1. Germline CDR1 reads SGHNT; CDR2 reads YENEEA. The CDR3 covers 15 residues.

CDR3 protein: CASSLYSPGTGRDEQYF. In nucleotides, the CDR3 is TGTGCCAGCAGTTTATACTCACCCGGGACAGGGCGCGACGAGCAGTACTTC. The rearrangement links TRBV28 to TRBJ2-7, with 9 bases aligning to TRBD1. This CDR3 comprises 17 residues. The germline V gene encodes CDR1 MDHEN and CDR2 SYDVKM. V lost 1 base and J lost 5; bases outside the gene matches: 12. The entire variable domain, with the rest obtained from reference TRBV28 and TRBJ2-7, is as follows: DVKVTQSSRYLVKRTGEKVFLECVQDMDHENMFWYRQDPGLGLRLIYFSYDVKMKEKGDIPEGYSVSREKKERFSLILESASTNQTSMYLCASSLYSPGTGRDEQYFGPGTRLTVT.